This entry concerns a single TCR beta chain. This sample is drawn from a study of blood T cell repertoires in COVID-19. The germline CDR1 and CDR2 sequences are LGHNA and YNFKEQ. The V gene end was trimmed by 5 bases and the J gene end by 2 bases; junction bases not matched to a gene: 7. The CDR3 spans 16 residues. The data were produced by immunoSEQ multiplex PCR, yet TCRdb's version contains in-frame clones alone and is incomplete. The sample shows a few hundred thousand clones, approximately 88% of them seen only once. The receptor comes from a middle-aged man with acute or convalescent COVID-19. The chain has TRBV4-2 and TRBJ2-3; 10 nucleotides line up with TRBD2. Specimen: peripheral blood. CDR3 protein: CASSSLAGATTDTQYF. DNA of the CDR3: TGTGCCAGCAGCTCTCTAGCGGGGGCTACCACAGATACGCAGTATTTT.